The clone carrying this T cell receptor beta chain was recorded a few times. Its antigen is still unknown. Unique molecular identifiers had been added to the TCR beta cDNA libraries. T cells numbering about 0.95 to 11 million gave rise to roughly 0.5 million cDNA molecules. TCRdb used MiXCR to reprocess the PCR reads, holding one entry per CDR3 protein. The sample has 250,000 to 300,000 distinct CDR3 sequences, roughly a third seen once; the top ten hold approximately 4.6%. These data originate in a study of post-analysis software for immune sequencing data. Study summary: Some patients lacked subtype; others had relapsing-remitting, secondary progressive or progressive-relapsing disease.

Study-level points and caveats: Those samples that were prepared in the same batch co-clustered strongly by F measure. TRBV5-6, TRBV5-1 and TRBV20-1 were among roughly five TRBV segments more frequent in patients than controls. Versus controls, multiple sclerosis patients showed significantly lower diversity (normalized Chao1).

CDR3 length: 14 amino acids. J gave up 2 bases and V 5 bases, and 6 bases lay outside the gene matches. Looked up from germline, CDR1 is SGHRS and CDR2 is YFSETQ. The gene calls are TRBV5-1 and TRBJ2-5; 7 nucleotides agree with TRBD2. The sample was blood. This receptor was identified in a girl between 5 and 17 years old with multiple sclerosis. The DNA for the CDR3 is TGCGCCAGCAGACAGAGCGGGGTACAAGAGACCCAGTACTTC. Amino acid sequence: CASRQSGVQETQYF.